This T cell receptor beta chain was observed in a study of a mutant IDH1 vaccine in newly diagnosed glioma. Turning to this clone: Its specificity is not known.

Described time point: week 5, during vaccination. All doses held 300 ug of mutant IDH1 20-mer peptide, with topical imiquimod. CDR1 and CDR2 (germline): GTSNPN, SVGIG (reference sequence). V was clipped by 2 bases and J by 7 bases, with 17 bases between them. This CDR3 has 15 amino acids. Some clones are missing from TCRdb's copy, which holds only in-frame ones; the method was immunoSEQ multiplex PCR. The sample contains roughly 28,000 clones, around 90% of which appear only once. The sequenced sample was PBMCs, obtained from a glioma patient whose treatment included an IDH1 peptide vaccine. This clonotype was sampled from a man in his late teens or twenties with glioma. This chain joins TRBV30 and TRBJ2-2; D unclear. The CDR3 here is CAWSTTDLRFGELFF. CDR3 sequence (DNA): TGTGCCTGGAGTACGACGGACCTAAGATTCGGGGAGCTGTTTTTT.